The present TCR beta chain was sequenced within a study of PD-1 blockade in classical Hodgkin lymphoma. Findings and caveats of the study: Reported findings placed baseline TCR diversity lower in newly diagnosed patients (compared with healthy donors).

This CDR3 region has 16 residues. Trimming took 5 bases from V and 7 from J; bases not matched to a gene: 12. Germline V CDR1 and CDR2: SEHNR, FQNEAQ (reference sequence). Time point here: cycle 4 day 1 (C4D1), after less than 7 weeks of nivolumab. Every patient had relapsed following autologous stem cell transplantation, and cohorts differed in brentuximab vedotin exposure. Thawed PBMCs underwent magnetic negative selection to obtain purified CD8+ T cells. The best responses consisted of complete response, partial response or progressive disease. Note on this clone: Its cognate antigen is unknown.

Using immunoSEQ multiplex PCR, the repertoire was profiled, and TCRdb retains in-frame clones only, with some absent. The sample includes approximately 20,000 clones, about 88% of them seen just once. This chain connects TRBV7-9 to TRBJ2-1, with TRBD2 identical over 9 bases. Sequencing was performed on CD8+ T cells from blood, taken before the fourth cycle of nivolumab. The sequence was obtained from a human donor with classical Hodgkin lymphoma. DNA for the CDR3: TGTGCCAGCAGCGCCCCGAGCGGGAGGACGTTTAATGAGCAGTTCTTC. Its protein is CASSAPSGRTFNEQFF.